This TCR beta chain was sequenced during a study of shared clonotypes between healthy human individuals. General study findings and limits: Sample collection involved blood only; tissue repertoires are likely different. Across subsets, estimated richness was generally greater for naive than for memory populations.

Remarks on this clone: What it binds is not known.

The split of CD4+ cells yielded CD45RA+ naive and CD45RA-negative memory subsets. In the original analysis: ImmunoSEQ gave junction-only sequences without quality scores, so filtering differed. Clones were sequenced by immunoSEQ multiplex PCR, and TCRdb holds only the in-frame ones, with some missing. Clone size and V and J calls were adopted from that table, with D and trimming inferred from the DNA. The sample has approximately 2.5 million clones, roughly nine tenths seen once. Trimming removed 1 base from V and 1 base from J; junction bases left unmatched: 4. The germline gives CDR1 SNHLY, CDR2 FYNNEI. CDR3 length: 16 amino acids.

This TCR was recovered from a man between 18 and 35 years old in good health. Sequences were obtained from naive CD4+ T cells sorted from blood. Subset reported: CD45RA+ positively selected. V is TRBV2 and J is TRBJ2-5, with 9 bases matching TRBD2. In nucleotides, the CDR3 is TGTGCCAGCAGTGAAGTGGGACTAGCTACCCAAGAGACCCAGTACTTC. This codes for CASSEVGLATQETQYF.